This T cell receptor (beta chain) comes out of a study of beta chain features in type 1 diabetes. CD4+ naive, central memory, regulatory and stem cell-like memory cells were sorted via CD45RO/CCR7/CD25/CD127/CD95/CD27. Comment on this clone: Its specificity is unknown.

Findings and caveats of the study: The naive, central memory and Treg TCRB repertoires looked more alike in patients than they did in healthy donors.

The investigators reverse transcribed all of the isolated RNA, so they sequenced expressed TCRB transcripts. Some clones are missing from TCRdb's copy, which holds only in-frame ones; the method was immunoSEQ multiplex PCR. The table shows 200,000 to 250,000 clones, with around 9.6% occurring only once. The source material was naive CD4+ T cells from blood. The receptor was isolated from a woman aged 18-29 years in good health.

The CDR3 reads CASSPTTVNTEAFF. Here the CDR3 DNA reads TGTGCCAGCAGCCCAACAACAGTGAACACTGAAGCTTTCTTT. The chain couples TRBV11-2 to TRBJ1-1; no clear D. Germline loops: CDR1 SGHAT, CDR2 FQNNGV. Trimming took 5 bases from V and 0 from J, leaving 10 bases between them. CDR3 size: 14 residues.